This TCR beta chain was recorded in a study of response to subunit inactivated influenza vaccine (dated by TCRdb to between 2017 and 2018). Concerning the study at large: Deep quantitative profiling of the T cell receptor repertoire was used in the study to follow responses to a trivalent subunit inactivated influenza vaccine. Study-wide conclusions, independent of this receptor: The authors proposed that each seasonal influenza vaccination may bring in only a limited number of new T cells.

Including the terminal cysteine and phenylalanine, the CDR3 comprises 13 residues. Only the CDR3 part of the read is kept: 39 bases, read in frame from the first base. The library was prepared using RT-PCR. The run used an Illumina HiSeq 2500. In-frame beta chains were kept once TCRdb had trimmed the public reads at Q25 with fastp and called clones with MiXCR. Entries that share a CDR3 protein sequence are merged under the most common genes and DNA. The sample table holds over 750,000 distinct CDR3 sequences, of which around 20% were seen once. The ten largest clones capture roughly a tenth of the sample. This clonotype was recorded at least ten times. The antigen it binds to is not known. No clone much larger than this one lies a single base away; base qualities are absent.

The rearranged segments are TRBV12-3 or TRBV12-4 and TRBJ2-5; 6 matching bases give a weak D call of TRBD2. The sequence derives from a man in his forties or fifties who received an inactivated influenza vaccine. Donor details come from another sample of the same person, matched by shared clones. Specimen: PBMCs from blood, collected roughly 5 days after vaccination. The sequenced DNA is TGTCCTACCGGGAGAAAGTACCAAGAGACCCAGTACTTC. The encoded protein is CPTGRKYQETQYF.